Detailed here is one T cell receptor beta chain. Antigen specificity is unknown. These data come from a study of cytomegalovirus exposure and HLA in healthy donors. Whole-study results and caveats: According to a subsequent analysis, TCR clusters identified in the first cohort showed a tendency to co-occur across the 100 to 150 validation repertoires.

Trimming pared 1 base from V and 5 bases from J, leaving 11 bases between. CDR1 and CDR2 (germline): SGHTA, FQGNSA. The CDR3 contains 14 residues. Assay used: immunoSEQ multiplex PCR; TCRdb lists only in-frame clones, some missing. In the table there are over 70,000 clones, about 87% of which are singletons. The sample consisted of PBMCs. The clonotype was recovered from a woman aged 18-30 years in good health and CMV-seropositive. The genes are TRBV7-2 and TRBJ1-1, with D possibly matching TRBD1 (5 bases). In DNA form, the CDR3 reads TGTGCCAGCAGCTTAGAGCGGGGGGTTACTGAAGCTTTCTTT. Its protein product is CASSLERGVTEAFF.